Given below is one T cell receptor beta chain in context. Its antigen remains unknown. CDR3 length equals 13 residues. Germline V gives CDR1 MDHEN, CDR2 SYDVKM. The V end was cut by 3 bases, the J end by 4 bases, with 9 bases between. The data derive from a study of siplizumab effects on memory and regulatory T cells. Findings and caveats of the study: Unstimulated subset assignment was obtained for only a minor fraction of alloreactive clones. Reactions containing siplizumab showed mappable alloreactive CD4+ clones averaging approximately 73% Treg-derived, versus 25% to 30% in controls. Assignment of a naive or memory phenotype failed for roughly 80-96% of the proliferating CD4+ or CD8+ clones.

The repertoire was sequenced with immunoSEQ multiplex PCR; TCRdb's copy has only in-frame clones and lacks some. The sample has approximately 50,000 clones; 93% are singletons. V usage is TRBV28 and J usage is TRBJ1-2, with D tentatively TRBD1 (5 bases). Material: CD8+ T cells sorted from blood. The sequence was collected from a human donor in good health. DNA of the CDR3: TGTGCCAGCAGTTTGTGGGGGACCTATGGCTACACCTTC. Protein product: CASSLWGTYGYTF.